This entry lists 19 T cell receptor beta chains sequenced from one sample in a study of read filtering for tumor transcriptome and immune sequencing (dated by TCRdb to between 2020 and 2021). For sequencing, an Illumina HiSeq 4000 was employed. TCR libraries were constructed from roughly 0.4 ug RNA using the Immunoverse kit, and molecular barcoded adaptors covering alpha/delta and beta/gamma chains were employed. Using fastp trimming at Q25 and MiXCR clonotype assembly, TCRdb reanalyzed the public sequencing data and kept in-frame beta chains. Entries are consolidated by CDR3 protein sequence, retaining the most common genes and DNA. For this sample there are more than 100,000 distinct CDR3 sequences; under 15% appear just once. In total, the top ten clones hold about 8.6% of the sample. Sequencing was carried out using a population of CD138-negative cells sorted from bone marrow. The cell subset or site label of this sample denotes: bone marrow mononuclear cells depleted of CD138+ plasma/myeloma cells by negative magnetic selection. These TCRs come from a donor aged 40 or over with multiple myeloma.

This clonotype has a count of ten or more. The chain combines TRBV12-3 or TRBV12-4 with TRBJ1-5; D is ambiguous. CDR3 length equals 15 residues. Trimming took off 3 bases at V and 4 bases at J, with 13 bases between the two ends. In DNA, the CDR3 is TGTGCCAGCAGTTTGACACTAACGGGGAATCAGCCCCAGCATTTT. It codes for CASSLTLTGNQPQHF.

At least ten counts were recorded for this clonotype. This chain links TRBV28 with TRBJ1-4, with TRBD1 identical over 7 bases. The length of the CDR3 is 12 residues. Germline CDR1 reads MDHEN; CDR2 reads SYDVKM. Trimming removed 10 bases from V and 7 bases from J; junction bases left unmatched: 6. CDR3 nucleotide sequence: TGTGCCACCAGACAGGGTGGTGAAAAACTGTTTTTT. This sequence encodes CATRQGGEKLFF.

This clonotype was recorded only once. A single base separates this from a much larger clone, so it may be a read error. The chain is built from TRBV20-1 and TRBJ2-1, with no clear D. Per germline, CDR1 DFQATT and CDR2 SNEGSKA (reference sequence). Trimming stripped 6 bases from V and 7 bases from J, with 16 bases between. The CDR3 loop spans 13 amino acids. Here the CDR3 reads CSAGTAAPNEQFF. The CDR3 region has the DNA TGCAGTGCAGGAACAGCCGCTCCTAATGAGCAGTTCTTC.

There are a few counts of this clonotype. This may come from a read error, since a much larger clone is one base off. The gene calls are TRBV29-1 and TRBJ1-1; D call uncertain. CDR1 is SQVTM and CDR2 is ANQGSEA in the germline V gene. The CDR3 sequence is 11 residues long. Trimming stripped 4 bases from V and 1 base from J, with 4 bases between. The CDR3 nucleotides read TGCAGCGTTGCTGAGAACACTGAAGCTTTCTTT. Encoded protein: CSVAENTEAFF.

This clonotype was observed many times. The genes are TRBV29-1 and TRBJ2-7, with 7 bases matching TRBD1. The V segment lost 5 bases and the J segment 6 bases; nucleotides outside the gene matches: 10. This CDR3 has 13 amino acids. Germline CDR1 reads SQVTM; CDR2 reads ANQGSEA. The DNA of the CDR3 is TGCAGCGTTAGGGACAGCCGCTTTTTCGAGCAGTACTTC. Its translation: CSVRDSRFFEQYF.

This clonotype was counted many times. J is TRBJ2-7 and V is TRBV5-6; TRBD1 or TRBD2 may be the D gene (6 bases each). Germline V CDR1 and CDR2: SGHDT, YYEEEE. Trimming took 4 bases from V and 0 from J, leaving 8 bases between them. This CDR3 is 13 amino acids long. The CDR3: CASSAGHSYEQYF. Here the CDR3 DNA reads TGTGCCAGCAGCGCGGGACACTCCTACGAGCAGTACTTC.

This chain links TRBV19 with TRBJ1-3, with D hard to call. The CDR3 extends over 14 amino acids. V was clipped by 3 bases and J by 5 bases, with 11 bases between them. The germline V gene has CDR1 LNHDA and CDR2 SQIVND (reference sequence). This CDR3 reads CASSISKNRNTIYF. Written as DNA, the CDR3 is TGTGCCAGTAGTATTTCAAAGAACAGAAACACCATATATTTT.

This clonotype was picked up many times. This sequence joins TRBV19 and TRBJ2-1; 10 nucleotides agree with TRBD2. The trim removed 5 bases at V and 8 bases at J, leaving 15 bases unmatched. The CDR3 length is 17 residues. Germline V lookup: CDR1 LNHDA, CDR2 SQIVND (reference sequence). DNA of the CDR3: TGTGCCAGTAGTCCCTTGTCTGGAGCGGGAGGGTTTGATGAGCAGTTCTTC. Amino acid sequence: CASSPLSGAGGFDEQFF.

This clonotype came up many times. The chain joins TRBV9 to TRBJ2-2; 7 positions agree with TRBD2. The CDR3 loop spans 14 amino acids. CDR1 SGDLS and CDR2 YYNGEE come from the germline V gene. V gave up 7 bases and J gave up 3 bases; unmatched junction bases: 6. CDR3 sequence: CASGYRGDTGELFF. Written as DNA, the CDR3 is TGTGCCAGCGGCTACCGGGGGGACACCGGGGAGCTGTTTTTT.

At least ten counts were recorded for this clonotype. The V call is TRBV13, the J call TRBJ1-1; no clear D. V was clipped by 4 bases and J by 5 bases, with 14 bases between them. CDR3 length: 14 residues. Germline CDR1 reads PRHDT; CDR2 reads FYEKMQ (reference sequence). In nucleotides, the CDR3 is TGTGCCAGCAGCTCCCCCGAGGGAGATACTGAAGCTTTCTTT. Amino acid sequence: CASSSPEGDTEAFF.

The genes are TRBV4-1 and TRBJ2-6, with TRBD1 as a possible D gene (6 bases). Germline V gene lookup returns CDR1 MGHRA and CDR2 YSYEKL. The CDR3 runs to 17 residues. V was shortened by 4 bases and J by 1 base, with 14 bases between the two germline ends. The CDR3 DNA sequence: TGCGCCAGCAGCCCCTTAGTACAGGGTTCTGGGGCCAACGTCCTGACTTTC. Translated: CASSPLVQGSGANVLTF.

This clonotype was picked up many times. The chain employs TRBV6-4 and TRBJ2-1; 10 bases line up with TRBD2. This CDR3 is 14 amino acids long. V gave up 6 bases and J gave up 8 bases; unmatched junction bases: 7. Germline V gene data show CDR1 as MRHNA and CDR2 as SNTAGT. Here the CDR3 DNA reads TGTGCCAGCAGAGCGAGCGGGAGGGGGGATGAGCAGTTCTTC. This encodes CASRASGRGDEQFF.

This clonotype was observed many times. V and J are TRBV7-9 and TRBJ2-7; D possibly corresponds to TRBD1 (5 bases). The CDR3 length is 16 residues. CDR1 and CDR2 from the germline V gene are SEHNR and FQNEAQ (reference sequence). The ends were cut back, 1 base at V and 7 bases at J, with 20 bases in the middle. The CDR3 loop reads CASSLDRSPGSREQYF. The CDR3, as DNA: TGTGCCAGCAGCTTAGACCGCAGCCCAGGGTCACGGGAGCAGTACTTC. The complete variable domain, with remaining parts taken from reference TRBV7-9 and TRBJ2-7, reads DTGVSQNPRHKITKRGQNVTFRCDPISEHNRLYWYRQTLGQGPEFLTYFQNEAQLEKSRLLSDRFSAERPKGSFSTLEIQRTEQGDSAMYLCASSLDRSPGSREQYFGPGTRLTVT.

At least ten counts were recorded for this clonotype. This chain uses TRBV12-3 or TRBV12-4 with TRBJ1-1; weak D call: TRBD1 (6 bases). V shed 4 bases and J shed 3 bases, with 12 bases lying between them. The CDR3 length is 14 residues. The CDR3: CASSSDRWYTEAFF. Written as DNA, the CDR3 is TGTGCCAGCAGTTCCGACAGGTGGTACACTGAAGCTTTCTTT.

This clonotype was observed many times. The chain is built from TRBV5-1 and TRBJ2-1; 7 nucleotides align to TRBD1. The V and J ends lost 4 bases and 1 base, in that order; junction bases with no gene match: 11. The CDR3 totals 17 residues. The germline V gene has CDR1 SGHRS and CDR2 YFSETQ. CDR3 sequence: CASSVGQLAVSYNEQFF. The CDR3 nucleotides read TGCGCCAGCAGCGTGGGACAGCTGGCTGTATCCTACAATGAGCAGTTCTTC.

There are many counts of this clonotype. The genes are TRBV7-2 and TRBJ2-5; D is possibly TRBD2 (5 bases). This CDR3 contains 14 residues. The V gene lost 6 bases and the J gene lost 1 base, with 12 bases spanning the gap. Looked up from germline, CDR1 is SGHTA and CDR2 is FQGNSA. The CDR3 spells CASRRPGTQETQYF. The CDR3 DNA is TGTGCCAGCAGACGCCCGGGAACCCAAGAGACCCAGTACTTC.

As for this clonotype: Possible read error: a much larger clone is one base away. For the CDR3, the DNA is TGTGCCAGCGGCCAAGAGCTATCGGGGCAAGAGACCCAGTACTTC. Protein: CASGQELSGQETQYF. The rearrangement links TRBV4-2 to TRBJ2-5; possibly TRBD2 for D (5 bases). CDR3 size: 15 residues. Germline values: CDR1 LGHNA, CDR2 YNFKEQ.

This clonotype occurred a few times. This chain connects TRBV23-1 to TRBJ2-3, with TRBD2 identical over 11 bases. TRBV23-1 is placed among ORFs of uncertain function. This CDR3 has 15 amino acids. The trim removed 5 bases at V and 1 base at J, leaving 2 bases unmatched. In DNA, the CDR3 is TGCGCCAGCAGTAAACTAGCGGGGGGCACAGATACGCAGTATTTT. This codes for CASSKLAGGTDTQYF.

This clonotype was counted at least ten times. The chain combines TRBV2 with TRBJ2-3, with 14 bases aligning to TRBD2. Germline V gives CDR1 SNHLY, CDR2 FYNNEI. The J segment lost 2 bases and the V segment lost 0 bases, leaving 7 bases of the junction unmatched. CDR3 length equals 19 residues. The CDR3 sequence is CASSEAWTSGRWDTDTQYF. In DNA form, the CDR3 reads TGTGCCAGCAGTGAAGCGTGGACTAGCGGGAGGTGGGACACAGATACGCAGTATTTT.